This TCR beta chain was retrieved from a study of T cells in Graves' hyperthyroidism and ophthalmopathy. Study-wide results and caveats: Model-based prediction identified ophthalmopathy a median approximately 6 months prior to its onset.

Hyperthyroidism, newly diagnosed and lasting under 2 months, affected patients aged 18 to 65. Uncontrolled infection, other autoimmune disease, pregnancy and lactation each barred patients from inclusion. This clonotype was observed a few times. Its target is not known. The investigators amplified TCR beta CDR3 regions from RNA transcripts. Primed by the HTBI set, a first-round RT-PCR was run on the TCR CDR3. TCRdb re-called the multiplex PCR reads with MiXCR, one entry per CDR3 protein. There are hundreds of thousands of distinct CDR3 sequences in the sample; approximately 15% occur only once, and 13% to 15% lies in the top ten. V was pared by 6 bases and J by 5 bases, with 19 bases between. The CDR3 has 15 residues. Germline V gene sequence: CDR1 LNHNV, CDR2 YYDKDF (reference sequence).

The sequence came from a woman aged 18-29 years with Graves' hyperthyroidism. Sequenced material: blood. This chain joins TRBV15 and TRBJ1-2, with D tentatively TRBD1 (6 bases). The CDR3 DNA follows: TGTGCCACCAGGGGGGAGAGGGGGGGGAGTTATGGCTACACCTTC. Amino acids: CATRGERGGSYGYTF.